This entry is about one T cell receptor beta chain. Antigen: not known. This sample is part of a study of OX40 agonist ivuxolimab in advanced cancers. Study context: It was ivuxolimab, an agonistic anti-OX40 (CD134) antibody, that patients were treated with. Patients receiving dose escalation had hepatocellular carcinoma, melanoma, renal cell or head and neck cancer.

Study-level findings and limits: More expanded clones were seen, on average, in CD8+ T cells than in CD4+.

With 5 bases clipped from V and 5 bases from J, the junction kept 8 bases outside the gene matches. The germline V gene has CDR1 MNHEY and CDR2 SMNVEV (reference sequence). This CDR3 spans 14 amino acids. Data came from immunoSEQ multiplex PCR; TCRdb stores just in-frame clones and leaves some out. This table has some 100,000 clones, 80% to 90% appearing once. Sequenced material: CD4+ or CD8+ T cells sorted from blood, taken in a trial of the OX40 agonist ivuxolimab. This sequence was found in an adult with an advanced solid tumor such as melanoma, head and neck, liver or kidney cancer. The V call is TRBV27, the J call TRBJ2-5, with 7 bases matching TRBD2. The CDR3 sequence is CASSDWGGVETQYF. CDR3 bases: TGTGCCAGCAGTGATTGGGGGGGAGTTGAGACCCAGTACTTC.